The 17 T cell receptor beta chains listed next were all sequenced from one sample in a study of TET2 disruption in CD19-targeted CAR T cells (dated by TCRdb to 2017 to 2018). No antigens are known for them. Sample treatment or condition, as interpreted from the label and publication: autologous CTL019 cells: CD19 CAR with 4-1BB and CD3 zeta domains. The library was prepared using the immunoSEQ multiplex PCR assay. In its TCRdb copy, this immuneACCESS table keeps in-frame sequences only and misses some clones. Where compared with another copy, unresolved V genes explain less than half of these, and the others have no known cause. The sample table holds about 25,000 clones. The biggest ten clones account for 1.9% of the sample. Sequences were derived from CD8- CAR+ T cells sorted from cultured blood T cells, sampled for CD19 CAR T cell therapy. In the paper's terms, the cell subset or site label means: CD8-negative CAR-positive T cells from the infusion product. These TCRs come from a man between 70 and 80 years old with chronic lymphocytic leukemia.

Comments on this clone: A read error may produce the germline difference seen at one junction end. Incomplete CDR3 DNA: TGTGCCAGCAGCCTAGCCGGGACTAGCGGGGTCTGGGATGAG. It codes for CASSLAGTSGVWDE. The whole CDR3 reads CASSLAGTSGVWDEQFF. The rearrangement joins TRBV7-2 to TRBJ2-1; TRBD2 aligns across 13 bases. From the germline J gene comes the end of the CDR3, since the read stops 3 residues before it. The germline CDR1 and CDR2 sequences are SGHTA and FQGNSA. The CDR3 runs to 17 residues. Full variable domain (remainder filled in from reference TRBV7-2 and TRBJ2-1): GAGVSQSPSNKVTEKGKDVELRCDPISGHTALYWYRQSLGQGLEFLIYFQGNSAPDKSGLPSDRFSAERTGGSVSTLTIQRTQQEDSAVYLCASSLAGTSGVWDEQFFGPGTRLTVL.

The CDR3 bases that were read are TGTGCCAGCTCACCAAGACGGGTGGAGACA. Amino acid sequence: CASSPRRVET. The full CDR3 protein is CASSPRRVETAFF. The V gene is TRBV18, the J gene TRBJ1-1; D is unclear. The CDR3 end lies 3 residues beyond the end of the read and is filled in from the germline J gene. Germline V gives CDR1 KGHSH, CDR2 LQKENI. CDR3 size: 13 residues. The whole variable domain, remainder taken from reference TRBV18 and TRBJ1-1, is NAGVMQNPRHLVRRRGQEARLRCSPMKGHSHVYWYRQLPEEGLKFMVYLQKENIIDESGMPKERFSAEFPKEGPSILRIQQVVRGDSAAYFCASSPRRVETAFFGQGTRLTVV.

Regarding this clone: Read coverage stops 3 residues before the CDR3 terminus; the germline J gene supplies the remainder. The chain couples TRBV7-3 to TRBJ2-1; 9 nucleotides match TRBD1. CDR3 size: 16 residues. V trimming: 4 bases; J trimming: 7 bases; junction bases outside the gene matches: 11. Germline CDR1 reads SGHTA; CDR2 reads FQGTGA. The part of the CDR3 DNA that was read is TGTGCCAGCAGCTCGACCGGGACAGGGAGGCCGAATGAG. Translated: CASSSTGTGRPNE. Given in full, the CDR3 is CASSSTGTGRPNEQFF.

Notes on this clone: The read ends 3 residues before the CDR3 terminus; that terminus is restored from the germline J gene. The V gene is TRBV5-8, the J gene TRBJ2-1; D may be TRBD1 (6 bases). Germline-derived CDR1 and CDR2 are SGHTS and YDEGEE. The CDR3 covers 15 residues. The ends were cut back, 4 bases at V and 2 bases at J, with 13 bases in the middle. CDR3 protein: CASSQTGGAYNEQFF. The CDR3 DNA, read in part, is TGTGCCAGCAGCCAGACAGGAGGCGCCTACAATGAG.

On this clone: From the germline J gene comes the end of the CDR3, since the read stops 3 residues before it. The rearrangement joins TRBV28 to TRBJ1-3; D is perhaps TRBD1 (6 bases). Per the germline V gene, CDR1 is MDHEN and CDR2 is SYDVKM. The V end lost 3 bases, the J end lost 0 bases, and 12 bases lay between the germline ends. The CDR3 runs to 16 residues. CDR3 residues: CASSLPGVNSGNTIYF. The DNA read from the CDR3 is TGTGCCAGCAGTTTGCCAGGGGTGAACTCTGGAAACACC. Supplemented by reference TRBV28 and TRBJ1-3, the full variable domain reads DVKVTQSSRYLVKRTGEKVFLECVQDMDHENMFWYRQDPGLGLRLIYFSYDVKMKEKGDIPEGYSVSREKKERFSLILESASTNQTSMYLCASSLPGVNSGNTIYFGEGSWLTVV.

Notes on this clone: Sequencing ends 3 residues short of the CDR3 end; the germline J gene provides the rest. This chain joins TRBV9 and TRBJ1-2, with D possibly being TRBD1 (5 bases). Deletions cut 4 bases from V and 4 bases from J, with 11 bases between. Germline V gene lookup returns CDR1 SGDLS and CDR2 YYNGEE. This CDR3 has 13 residues. The DNA read from the CDR3 is TGTGCCAGCAGCCCCCGACAGAGCTATGGC. It yields the protein CASSPRQSYG. The full CDR3 protein is CASSPRQSYGYTF.

To note about this clone: The read ends 3 residues shy of where the CDR3 ends; the end is completed using the germline J gene. The chain carries TRBV4-2 and TRBJ1-4; D not resolved. CDR1 and CDR2 from the germline V gene are LGHNA and YNFKEQ. This CDR3 contains 14 residues. V was clipped by 0 bases and J by 8 bases, with 10 bases between them. CDR3 DNA (partial): TGTGCCAGCAGCCAAGATCCACGAGGGGAAAAA. Protein sequence: CASSQDPRGEK. The entire CDR3 protein reads CASSQDPRGEKLFF.

Comments on this clone: The read terminates 3 residues before the CDR3 end, so the remaining end is supplied by the germline J gene. The chain recombines TRBV19 with TRBJ1-2; no clear D. The CDR3 consists of 13 residues. Germline values: CDR1 LNHDA, CDR2 SQIVND (reference sequence). The CDR3 DNA, read in part, is TGTGCCAGTAGGGCTGTGGGCTCCTACGAC. Translation gives CASRAVGSYD. The full CDR3 reads CASRAVGSYDYTF.

Concerning this clone: The DNA ends 3 residues before the CDR3 does, and the rest of the CDR3 is filled in from the germline J gene. The chain has TRBV5-1 and TRBJ2-1, with 12 positions matching TRBD2. The CDR3 has 15 residues. V dropped 4 bases and J dropped 7; count of bases not matched to a gene: 6. Germline V gives CDR1 SGHRS, CDR2 YFSETQ. CDR3 sequence: CASSALTSGGNEQFF. The part of the CDR3 DNA that was read is TGCGCCAGCAGCGCCTTGACTAGCGGGGGTAATGAG.

Worth noting for this clone: The read is 3 residues too short to cover the CDR3 end, so that end is filled in from the germline J gene. The chain has TRBV7-3 and TRBJ2-2; D gene ambiguous. Germline V gene sequence: CDR1 SGHTA, CDR2 FQGTGA. CDR3 length: 15 amino acids. Trimming cost V 1 base and J 2 bases, with 8 bases left between them. Incomplete CDR3 DNA: TGTGCCAGCAGCTTAAGCCCGACTAACACCGGGGAG. Its protein product is CASSLSPTNTGE. The full CDR3 protein reads CASSLSPTNTGELFF.

With regard to this clone: The DNA ends 3 residues before the CDR3 does, and the rest of the CDR3 is filled in from the germline J gene. Different DNA sequences within this sample yield the same CDR3. The chain combines TRBV7-2 with TRBJ1-2, with no clear D. There are 15 residues in the CDR3. Germline CDR1 and CDR2: SGHTA and FQGNSA. CDR3 DNA (partial): TGTGCCAGCAGACTTCCGGGGAGCTCCTACAATGAC. Encoded protein: CASRLPGSSYND. The whole CDR3 protein is CASRLPGSSYNDYTF.

Remarks on this clone: The read ends 3 residues before the CDR3 terminus; that terminus is restored from the germline J gene. The chain uses TRBV29-1 and TRBJ1-2; maybe TRBD1 (6 bases). This CDR3 has 14 residues. Germline V gene sequence: CDR1 SQVTM, CDR2 ANQGSEA. The CDR3 sequence is CSVALAGATDTYTF. The covered CDR3 bases are TGCAGCGTTGCTCTAGCGGGGGCCACAGATACC.

As concerns this clone: Read coverage stops 3 residues before the CDR3 terminus; the germline J gene supplies the remainder. Other DNA variants within this sample encode the same CDR3. The chain combines TRBV6-1 with TRBJ1-2; D remains unclear. This CDR3 is built from 12 residues. Trimming removed 4 bases from V and 7 bases from J, with 10 bases in between. Germline values: CDR1 MNHNS, CDR2 SASEGT. The CDR3 protein is CASSAGFTGYTF. The part of the CDR3 DNA that was read is TGTGCCAGCAGTGCAGGATTTACTGGC.

A word on this clone: The read ends 3 residues before the CDR3 terminus; that terminus is restored from the germline J gene. Distinct nucleotide sequences in the sample also encode this CDR3. The chain uses TRBV29-1 and TRBJ1-2; 9 bases are shared with TRBD1. The CDR3 has 12 residues. The germline V gene has CDR1 SQVTM and CDR2 ANQGSEA. The CDR3 is CSVRTGVSGYTF. CDR3 DNA, as far as it was read: TGCAGCGTAAGGACAGGGGTCTCTGGT.

A word on this clone: Relative to the germline gene, one junction end is altered; a read error may explain this. Other DNA sequences from this sample encode an identical CDR3 as well. The CDR3 sequence: CASNSMGGGNTIYF. CDR3 DNA (partial): TGTGCCAGCAACTCTATGGGGGGTGGAAACACT. V is TRBV28 and J is TRBJ1-3, with a tentative D call TRBD1 (5 bases). The sequence runs out 3 residues before the end of the CDR3; the remainder is reconstructed from the germline J gene. The V gene's germline CDR1 is MDHEN and CDR2 SYDVKM. The CDR3 has 14 residues.

As to this clone: The read is 3 residues too short to cover the CDR3 end, so that end is filled in from the germline J gene. The chain links TRBV18 to TRBJ1-1; D gene uncertain. Germline V gene data show CDR1 as KGHSH and CDR2 as LQKENI. The CDR3 runs to 14 residues. The sequenced part of the CDR3 DNA is TGTGCCAGCTCACCGTCGAGGGCCCAAGAGACC. This gives the protein CASSPSRAQET. The full CDR3 protein is CASSPSRAQETAFF.

About this clone: The observed sequence ends 3 residues before the CDR3 terminus, with the missing tail filled in from the germline J gene. The rearrangement uses TRBV5-1 and TRBJ1-1; 9 bases are a match to TRBD1. The CDR3 covers 14 residues. In germline, CDR1 is SGHRS, CDR2 YFSETQ. V was clipped by 6 bases and J by 1 base; unmatched bases: 4. CDR3 amino acids: CASIDRGKNTEAFF. The CDR3 DNA, read in part, is TGCGCCAGCATTGACAGGGGGAAGAACACTGAA.